This entry features one TCR beta chain sequence. The data stem from a study of OX40 agonist ivuxolimab in advanced cancers. For the study at large: Ivuxolimab, which is an agonistic anti-OX40 (CD134) antibody, was administered to the patients.

Using immunoSEQ multiplex PCR, the repertoire was profiled, and TCRdb retains in-frame clones only, with some absent. The table lists some 79,000 clones, roughly nine tenths of them singletons, with about 0.45% in the top ten. Germline V gives CDR1 MNHEY, CDR2 SVGAGI. The CDR3 sequence is 15 residues long. V lost 0 bases and J lost 1, with 10 bases in between. This sample comprised CD4+ or CD8+ T cells sorted from blood, obtained in a trial of the OX40 agonist ivuxolimab. This chain joins TRBV6-5 and TRBJ2-7; D unresolved. The origin of this receptor is an adult with an advanced solid tumor such as melanoma, head and neck, liver or kidney cancer. The CDR3 region is CASSYSMGRSYEQYF. CDR3 nucleotide sequence: TGTGCCAGCAGTTACTCGATGGGCAGATCCTACGAGCAGTACTTC.